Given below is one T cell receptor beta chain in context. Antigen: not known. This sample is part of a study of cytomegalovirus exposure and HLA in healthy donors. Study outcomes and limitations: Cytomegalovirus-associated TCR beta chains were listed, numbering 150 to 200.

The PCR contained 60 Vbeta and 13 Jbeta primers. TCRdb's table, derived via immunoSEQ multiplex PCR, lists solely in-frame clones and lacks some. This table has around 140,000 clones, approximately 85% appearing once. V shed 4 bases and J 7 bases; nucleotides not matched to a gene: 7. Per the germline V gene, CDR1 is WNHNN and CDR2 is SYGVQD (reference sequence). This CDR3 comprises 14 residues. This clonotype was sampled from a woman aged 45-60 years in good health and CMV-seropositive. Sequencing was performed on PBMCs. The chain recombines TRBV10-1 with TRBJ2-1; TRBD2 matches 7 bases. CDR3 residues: CASSARLAVNEQFF. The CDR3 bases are TGCGCCAGCAGTGCCCGACTAGCCGTGAATGAGCAGTTCTTC.